This T cell receptor (beta chain) was sequenced in a study of Ad26.COV2.S vaccination and SARS-CoV-2 variants. The germline V and J ends were trimmed by 7 bases and 4 bases, with 13 bases remaining between them. This CDR3 is 13 amino acids long. Germline assignment: CDR1 SGHTA and CDR2 FQGNSA. TCRdb's table, derived via immunoSEQ multiplex PCR, lists solely in-frame clones and lacks some. The sample has 290,000 or so clones, around 87% seen once. As to treatment: 15 to 20 received Ad26.COV2.S at low or high dose, single or two shots; several received placebo; per-sample allocation not given. The samples were gathered on day 63 after the first injection of vaccine or placebo. Vaccination employed an Ad26 vector expressing the Wuhan-strain SARS-CoV-2 spike.

V is TRBV7-2 and J is TRBJ1-1; perhaps TRBD1 as D (5 bases). Sequencing used peripheral blood, obtained in a trial of Ad26.COV2.S vaccine versus placebo. This TCR was sampled from a person aged 18-60 years who received the Ad26.COV2.S COVID-19 vaccine or a placebo. The CDR3 sequence: CASTFKGATEAFF. As DNA, the CDR3 is TGTGCCAGCACCTTCAAAGGGGCCACTGAAGCTTTCTTT.